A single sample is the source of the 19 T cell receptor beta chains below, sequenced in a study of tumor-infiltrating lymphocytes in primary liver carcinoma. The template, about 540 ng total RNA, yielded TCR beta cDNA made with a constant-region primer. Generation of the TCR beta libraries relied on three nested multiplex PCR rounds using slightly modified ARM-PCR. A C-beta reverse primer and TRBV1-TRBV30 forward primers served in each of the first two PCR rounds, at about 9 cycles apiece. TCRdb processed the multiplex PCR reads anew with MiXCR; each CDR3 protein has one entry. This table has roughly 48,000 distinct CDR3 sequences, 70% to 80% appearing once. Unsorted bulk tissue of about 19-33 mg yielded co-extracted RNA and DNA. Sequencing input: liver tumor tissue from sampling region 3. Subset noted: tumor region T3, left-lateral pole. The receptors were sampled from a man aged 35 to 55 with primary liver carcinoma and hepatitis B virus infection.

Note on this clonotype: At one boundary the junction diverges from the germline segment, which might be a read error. The CDR3 nucleotides read TGTGCCAGCAGTTCCGGGACACTCAGCGACGAGCAATACTTC. It specifies CASSSGTLSDEQYF. The V gene is TRBV6-5, the J gene TRBJ2-7, with a possible D match to TRBD1 (6 bases). Germline lookup yields CDR1 MNHEY and CDR2 SVGAGI. There are 14 residues in the CDR3.

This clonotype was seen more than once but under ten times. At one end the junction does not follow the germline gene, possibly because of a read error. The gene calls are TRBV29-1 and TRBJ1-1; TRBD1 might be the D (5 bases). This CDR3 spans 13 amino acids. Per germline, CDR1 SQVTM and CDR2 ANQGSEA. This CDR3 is CSAEITGVTEAFF. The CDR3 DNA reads TGCAGCGCTGAAATTACAGGAGTCACTGAAGCTTTCTTT.

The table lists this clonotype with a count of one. The CDR3 here is CASNDSWRKTSYTF. The CDR3 DNA is TGCGCCAGCAATGATAGCTGGAGGAAAACTAGCTACACCTTC. The chain carries TRBV10-1 and TRBJ1-2; D is undetermined. This CDR3 region has 14 residues. Per the germline V gene, CDR1 is WNHNN and CDR2 is SYGVQD (reference sequence). V shed 7 bases and J shed 9 bases, with 21 bases lying between them.

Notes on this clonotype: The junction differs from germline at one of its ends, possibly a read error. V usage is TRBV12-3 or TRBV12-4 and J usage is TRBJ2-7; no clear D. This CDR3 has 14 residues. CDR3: CASSMDPSPYEQYF. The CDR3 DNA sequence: TGTGCCAGCAGCATGGACCCGAGCCCCTATGAGCAGTACTTC.

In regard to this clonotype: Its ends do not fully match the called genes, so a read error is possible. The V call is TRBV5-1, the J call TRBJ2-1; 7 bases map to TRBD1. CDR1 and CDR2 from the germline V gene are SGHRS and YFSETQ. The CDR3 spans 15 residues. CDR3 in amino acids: CATSSRQGSYNERFF. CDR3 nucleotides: TGCGCCACAAGCTCCAGACAGGGCTCCTACAATGAGCGGTTCTTC.

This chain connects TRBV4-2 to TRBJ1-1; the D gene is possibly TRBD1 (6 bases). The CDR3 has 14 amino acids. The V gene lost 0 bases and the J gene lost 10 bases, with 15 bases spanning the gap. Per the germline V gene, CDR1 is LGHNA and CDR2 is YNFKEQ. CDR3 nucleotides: TGTGCCAGCAGCCAAGATCGGACAGTGACTAGAGCTTTCTTT. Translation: CASSQDRTVTRAFF.

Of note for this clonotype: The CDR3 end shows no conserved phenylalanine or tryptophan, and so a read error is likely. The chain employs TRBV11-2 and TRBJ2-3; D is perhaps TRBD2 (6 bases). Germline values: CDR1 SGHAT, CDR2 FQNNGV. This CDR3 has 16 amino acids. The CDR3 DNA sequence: TGTGCTAGCAGCCCCCCGACTAGAGGCAGTACAGATACGCAGTATCTT. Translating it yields CASSPPTRGSTDTQYL.

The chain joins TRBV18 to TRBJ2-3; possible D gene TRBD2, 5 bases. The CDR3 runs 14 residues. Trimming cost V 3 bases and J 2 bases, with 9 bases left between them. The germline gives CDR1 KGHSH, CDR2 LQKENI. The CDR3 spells CASSPGDFTDTQYF. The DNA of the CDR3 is TGTGCCAGCTCACCCGGGGATTTCACAGATACGCAGTATTTT.

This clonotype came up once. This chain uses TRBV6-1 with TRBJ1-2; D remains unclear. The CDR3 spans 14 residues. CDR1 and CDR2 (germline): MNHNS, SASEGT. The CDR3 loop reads CSTLMTWVDYGYTF. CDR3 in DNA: TGTAGCACTCTCATGACATGGGTGGACTATGGCTACACCTTC.

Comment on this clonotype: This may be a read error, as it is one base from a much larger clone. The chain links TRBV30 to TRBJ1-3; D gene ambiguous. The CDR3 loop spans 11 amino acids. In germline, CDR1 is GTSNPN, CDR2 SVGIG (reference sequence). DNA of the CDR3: TGTGCCTGGAGTGTCGGAAACACCACATATTTT. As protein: CAWSVGNTTYF.

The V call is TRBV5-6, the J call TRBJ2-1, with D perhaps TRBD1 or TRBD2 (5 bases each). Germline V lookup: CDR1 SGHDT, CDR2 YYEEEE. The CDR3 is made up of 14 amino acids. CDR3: CTCRFGAVGNEQFF. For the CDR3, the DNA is TGTACCTGCAGATTCGGGGCGGTGGGCAATGAGCAGTTCTTC.

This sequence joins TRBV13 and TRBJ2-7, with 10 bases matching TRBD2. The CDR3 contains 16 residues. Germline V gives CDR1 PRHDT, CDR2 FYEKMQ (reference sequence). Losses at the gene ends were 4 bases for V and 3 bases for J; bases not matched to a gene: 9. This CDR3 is CASSSDRTSGSYEQYF. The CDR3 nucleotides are TGTGCCAGCAGCTCTGACAGGACTAGCGGAAGCTACGAGCAGTACTTC.

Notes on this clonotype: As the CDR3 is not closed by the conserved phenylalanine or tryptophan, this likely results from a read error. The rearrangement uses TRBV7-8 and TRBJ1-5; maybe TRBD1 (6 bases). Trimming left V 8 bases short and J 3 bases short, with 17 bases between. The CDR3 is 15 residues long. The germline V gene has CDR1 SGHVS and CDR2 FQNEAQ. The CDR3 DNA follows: TGTGCCAGCCGAGTGGGTACAGGGAACAATCAGCCCCAGCATTAT. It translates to CASRVGTGNNQPQHY.

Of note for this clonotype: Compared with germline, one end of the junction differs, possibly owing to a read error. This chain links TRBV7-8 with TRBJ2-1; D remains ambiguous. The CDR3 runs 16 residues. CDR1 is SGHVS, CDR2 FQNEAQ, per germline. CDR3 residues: CASILVAGGYGNEQFF. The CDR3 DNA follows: TGTGCCAGCATCTTAGTTGCTGGTGGGTACGGAAATGAGCAGTTCTTC.

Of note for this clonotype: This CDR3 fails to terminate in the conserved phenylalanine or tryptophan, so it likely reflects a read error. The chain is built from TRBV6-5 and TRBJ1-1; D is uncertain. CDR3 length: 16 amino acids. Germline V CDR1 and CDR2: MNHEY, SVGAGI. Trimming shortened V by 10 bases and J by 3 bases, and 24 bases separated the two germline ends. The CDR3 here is CATERRRLRSDTEAFL. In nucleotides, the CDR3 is TGTGCCACCGAGAGAAGGCGTTTAAGAAGTGACACTGAAGCTTTCCTT.

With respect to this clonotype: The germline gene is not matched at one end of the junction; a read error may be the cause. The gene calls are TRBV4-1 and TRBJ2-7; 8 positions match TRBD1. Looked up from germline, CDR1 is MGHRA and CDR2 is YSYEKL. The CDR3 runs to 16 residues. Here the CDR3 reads CARSQGAGPPVGEQYF. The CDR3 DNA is TGCGCCAGGAGCCAGGGGGCAGGGCCACCGGTTGGCGAGCAGTACTTC.

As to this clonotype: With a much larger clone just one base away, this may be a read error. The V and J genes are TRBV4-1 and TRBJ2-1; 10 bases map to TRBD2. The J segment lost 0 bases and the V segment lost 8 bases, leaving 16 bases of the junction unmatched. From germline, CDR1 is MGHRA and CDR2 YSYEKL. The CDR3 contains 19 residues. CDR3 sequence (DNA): TGCGCCAGCGGCCGACGGACCTATAGCGGGGGGAGCTCCTACAATGAGCAGTTCTTC. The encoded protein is CASGRRTYSGGSSYNEQFF.

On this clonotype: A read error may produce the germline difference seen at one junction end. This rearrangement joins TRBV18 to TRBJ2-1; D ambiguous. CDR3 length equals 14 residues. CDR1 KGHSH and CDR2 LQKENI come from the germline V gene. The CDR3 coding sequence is TGTACCAGCTCCCCTTTTGAATCCTACAATGAGGAGTTCTTC. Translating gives CTSSPFESYNEEFF.

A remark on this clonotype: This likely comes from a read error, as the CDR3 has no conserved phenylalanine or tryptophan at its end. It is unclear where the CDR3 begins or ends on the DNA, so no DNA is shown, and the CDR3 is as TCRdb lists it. This chain's CDR3 is CASSSSGTSGRGEQIL. The chain joins TRBV11-3 to TRBJ2-1; whether TRBD2, the table's D call, matches the DNA was not checked. From germline, CDR1 is SGHNT and CDR2 YENEEA. The CDR3 region is 16 residues in length, termini included.